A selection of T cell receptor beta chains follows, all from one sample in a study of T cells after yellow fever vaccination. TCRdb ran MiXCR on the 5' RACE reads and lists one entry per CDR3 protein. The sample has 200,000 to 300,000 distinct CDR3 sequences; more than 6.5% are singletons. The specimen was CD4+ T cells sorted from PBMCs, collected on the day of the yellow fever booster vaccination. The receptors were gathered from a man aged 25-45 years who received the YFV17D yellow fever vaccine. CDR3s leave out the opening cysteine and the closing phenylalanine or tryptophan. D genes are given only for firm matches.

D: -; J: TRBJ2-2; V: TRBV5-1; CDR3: ASSLALVGKLKNTGELF
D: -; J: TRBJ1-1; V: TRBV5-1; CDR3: ASSFGGTATEAF
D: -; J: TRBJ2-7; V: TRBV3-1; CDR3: ASSQQGLRLEQY
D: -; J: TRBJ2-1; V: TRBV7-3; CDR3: ASSLYPGASYNEQF
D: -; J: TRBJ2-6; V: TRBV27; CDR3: ASSDQVRASGANVLT
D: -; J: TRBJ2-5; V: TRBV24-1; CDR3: ATALGAQETQY
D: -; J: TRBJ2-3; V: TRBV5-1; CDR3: ASSYSGGDTQY
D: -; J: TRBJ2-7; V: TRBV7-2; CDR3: ASSSKLPPYEQY
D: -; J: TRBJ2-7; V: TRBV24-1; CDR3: ATSDPPGFAQY
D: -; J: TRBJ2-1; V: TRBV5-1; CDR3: ASSLEGLAYNEQF
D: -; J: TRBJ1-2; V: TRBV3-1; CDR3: ASSQDAQGLYGYT
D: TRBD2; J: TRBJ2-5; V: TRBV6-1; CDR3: ASRLAGDRGAQY
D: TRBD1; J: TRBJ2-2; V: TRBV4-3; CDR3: ASSPRSGGSTGELF
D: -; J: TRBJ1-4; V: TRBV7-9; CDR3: ASSLAAGTNEKLF
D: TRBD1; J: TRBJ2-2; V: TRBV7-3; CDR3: ASSRWTGNTGELF
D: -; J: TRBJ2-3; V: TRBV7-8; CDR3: ASSFDLQRGTQY
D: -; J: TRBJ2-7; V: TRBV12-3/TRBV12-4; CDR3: ASSLESLQQY
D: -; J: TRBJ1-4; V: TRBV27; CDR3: ASSLYSGATNEKLF
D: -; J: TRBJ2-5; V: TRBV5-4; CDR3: ASSLVPGIETQY
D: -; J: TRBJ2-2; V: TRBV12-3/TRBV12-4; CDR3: ASTQGAWGTGELF
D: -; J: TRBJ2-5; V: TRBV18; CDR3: ASSPQREETQY
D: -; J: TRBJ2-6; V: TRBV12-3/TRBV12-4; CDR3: ASSPRTVSSGANVLT
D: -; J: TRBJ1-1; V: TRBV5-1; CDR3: ASSVRDTTLNTEAF
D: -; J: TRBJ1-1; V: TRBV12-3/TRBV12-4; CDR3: ASSLFGGYTEAF
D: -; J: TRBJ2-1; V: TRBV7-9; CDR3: ASSLATGNNEQF
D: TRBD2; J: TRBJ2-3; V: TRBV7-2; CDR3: ASSLGGGLAGYTQY
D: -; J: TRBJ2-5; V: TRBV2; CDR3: ASTWGGSVETQY
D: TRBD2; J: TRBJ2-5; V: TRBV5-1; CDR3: ASSLVLAGEETQY
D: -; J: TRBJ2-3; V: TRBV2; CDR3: ASSELGPPNPDTQY
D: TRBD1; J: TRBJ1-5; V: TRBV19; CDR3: ASSDRDYSNQPQH
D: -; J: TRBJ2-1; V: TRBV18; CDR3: ASSPPIKHSYNEQF
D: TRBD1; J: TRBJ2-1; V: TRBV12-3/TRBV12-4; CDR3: ASSYLDRVAASVF
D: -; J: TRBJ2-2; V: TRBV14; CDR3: ASSLQLTGELF
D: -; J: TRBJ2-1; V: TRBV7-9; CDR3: ASSQRYEQF
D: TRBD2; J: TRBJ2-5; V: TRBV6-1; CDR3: ASSERGGRGAKTQY
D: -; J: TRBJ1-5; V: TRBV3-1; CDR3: ASSPLQGQPQH
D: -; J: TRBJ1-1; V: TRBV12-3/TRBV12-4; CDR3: ASSWGGSNTEAF
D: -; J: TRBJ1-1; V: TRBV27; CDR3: ASSLRLAAEAF
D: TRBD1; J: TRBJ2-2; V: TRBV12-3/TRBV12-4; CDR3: ASSSTGVVGELF
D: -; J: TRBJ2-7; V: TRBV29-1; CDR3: SVVLGWQSYEQY
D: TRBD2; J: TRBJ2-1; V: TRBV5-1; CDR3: ASSRGPSGISYNEQF
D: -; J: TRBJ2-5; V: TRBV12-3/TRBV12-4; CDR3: ASRRDLKETQY
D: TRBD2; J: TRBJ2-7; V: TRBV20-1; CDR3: SARVSGRAWEQY
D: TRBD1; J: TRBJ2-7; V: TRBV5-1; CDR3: ASSRGQTYEQY
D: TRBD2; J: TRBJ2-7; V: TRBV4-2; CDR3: ASSKGLAGEGYYEQY
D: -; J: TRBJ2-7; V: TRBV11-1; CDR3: ASSLQGRVSYEQY
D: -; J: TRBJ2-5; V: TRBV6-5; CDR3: ASSYGVGETQY
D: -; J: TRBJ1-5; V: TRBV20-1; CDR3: SAYRAYSNQPQH